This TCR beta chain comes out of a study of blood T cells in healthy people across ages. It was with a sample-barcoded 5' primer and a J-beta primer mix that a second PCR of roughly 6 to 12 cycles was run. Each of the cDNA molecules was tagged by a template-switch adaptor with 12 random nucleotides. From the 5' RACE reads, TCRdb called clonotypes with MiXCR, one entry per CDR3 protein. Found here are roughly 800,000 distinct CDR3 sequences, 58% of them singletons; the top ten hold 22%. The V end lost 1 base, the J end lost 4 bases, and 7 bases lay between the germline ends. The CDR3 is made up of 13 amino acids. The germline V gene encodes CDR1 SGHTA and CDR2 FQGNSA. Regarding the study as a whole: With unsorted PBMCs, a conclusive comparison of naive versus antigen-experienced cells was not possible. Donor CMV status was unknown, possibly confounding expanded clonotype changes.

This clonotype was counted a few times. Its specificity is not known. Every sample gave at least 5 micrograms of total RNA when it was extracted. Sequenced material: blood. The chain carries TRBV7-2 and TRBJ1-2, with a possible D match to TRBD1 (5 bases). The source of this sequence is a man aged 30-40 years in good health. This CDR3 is CASSLEGVYGYTF. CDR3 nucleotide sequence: TGTGCCAGCAGCTTAGAAGGGGTCTATGGCTACACCTTC. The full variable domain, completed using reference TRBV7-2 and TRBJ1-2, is GAGVSQSPSNKVTEKGKDVELRCDPISGHTALYWYRQSLGQGLEFLIYFQGNSAPDKSGLPSDRFSAERTGGSVSTLTIQRTQQEDSAVYLCASSLEGVYGYTFGSGTRLTVV.